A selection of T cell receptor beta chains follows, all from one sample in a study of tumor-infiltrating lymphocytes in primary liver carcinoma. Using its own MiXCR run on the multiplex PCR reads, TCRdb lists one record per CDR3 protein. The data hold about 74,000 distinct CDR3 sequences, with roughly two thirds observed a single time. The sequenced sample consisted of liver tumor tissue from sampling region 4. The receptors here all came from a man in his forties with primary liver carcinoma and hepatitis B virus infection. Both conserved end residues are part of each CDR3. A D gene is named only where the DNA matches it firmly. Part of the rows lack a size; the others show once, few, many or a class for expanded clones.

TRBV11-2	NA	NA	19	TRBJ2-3	CASRAPRAGRPTSTDTQYF	TGTGCCAGCAGGGCTCCTCGAGCCGGGAGACCTACTAGCACAGATACACAGTATTTT
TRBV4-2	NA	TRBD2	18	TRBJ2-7	CDSSQEGVAGGLPYEQYF	TGTGACAGCAGCCAAGAAGGGGTAGCGGGTGGATTACCGTACGAGCAGTACTTC
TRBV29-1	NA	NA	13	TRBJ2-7	CGVVLQSTYEEYF	TGCGGCGTTGTTTTGCAGTCGACCTACGAGGAGTACTTC
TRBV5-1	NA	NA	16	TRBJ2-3	CGSSLVGGRGTDTQYF	TGCGGCAGCAGCTTGGTCGGCGGTAGGGGCACAGATACGCAGTATTTT
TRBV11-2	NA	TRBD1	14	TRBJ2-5	CTSGLTGPAESQYF	TGTACCAGCGGACTGACAGGGCCCGCGGAGAGCCAATACTTC
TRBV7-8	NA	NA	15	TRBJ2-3	CASSPVGSSTDTQYF	TGTGCCAGCAGCCCGGTCGGTTCTAGCACAGATACGCAGTATTTT
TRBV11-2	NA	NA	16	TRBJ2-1	CASSLSVGGAVNEQFF	TGTGCCAGCAGCTTATCGGTTGGGGGGGCGGTCAATGAGCAGTTCTTC
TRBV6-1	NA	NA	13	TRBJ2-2	CASSGRGAGELFF	TGTGCCAGCAGTGGACGCGGAGCAGGGGAGCTGTTTTTT
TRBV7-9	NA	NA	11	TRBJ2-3	CVSSLQDTQYF	TGTGTCAGCAGCCTCCAGGATACGCAGTATTTT
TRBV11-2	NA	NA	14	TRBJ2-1	CASSSAGPLNEQFF	TGTGCCAGCAGTTCAGCGGGCCCCCTGAATGAGCAGTTCTTC
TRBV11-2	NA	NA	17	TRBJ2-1	CASSLVTVGSSYYEQFF	TGTGCCAGCAGCTTGGTGACAGTAGGAAGCTCCTACTATGAGCAGTTCTTC
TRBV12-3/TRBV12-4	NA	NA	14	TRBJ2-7	CASSLVHGDYEQYF	TGCGCCAGCAGCCTTGTACATGGCGACTACGAGCAGTACTTC
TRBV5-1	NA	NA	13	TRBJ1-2	CVSSWGTGYGYTF	TGCGTCAGCAGCTGGGGAACAGGCTATGGCTACACCTTC
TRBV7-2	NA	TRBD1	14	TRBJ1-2	CASSSFDRGLDYTF	TGTGCCAGCAGCTCGTTCGACAGGGGGCTCGACTACACCTTC
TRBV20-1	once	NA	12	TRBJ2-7	CSAPESDYEQYF	TGCAGTGCTCCGGAGTCAGACTACGAGCAGTACTTC
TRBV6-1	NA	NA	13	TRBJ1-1	CASRLDSLTEASF	TGTGCCAGCAGGCTGGACAGTCTGACTGAAGCTTCCTTT
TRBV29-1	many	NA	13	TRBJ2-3	CSVGIAGADTQYF	TGCAGCGTTGGAATAGCAGGAGCAGATACGCAGTATTTT
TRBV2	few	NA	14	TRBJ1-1	CATRPNQENTEAFF	TGTGCCACACGTCCCAATCAGGAGAACACTGAAGCTTTCTTT
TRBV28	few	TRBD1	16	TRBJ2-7	CASSLSWDREFNEQYF	TGTGCCAGCAGTTTATCGTGGGACAGGGAATTTAACGAGCAGTACTTC
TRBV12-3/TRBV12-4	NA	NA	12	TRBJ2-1	CVSNGDYNEQLF	TGTGTCAGCAATGGAGACTACAATGAGCAGCTCTTC
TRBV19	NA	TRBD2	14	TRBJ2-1	CASSIREDDNEQFF	TGTGCCAGTAGTATACGGGAGGATGACAATGAGCAGTTCTTC
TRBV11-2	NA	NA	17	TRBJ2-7	CGSSLDFWTPSSYEQYF	TGTGGCAGCAGCTTAGACTTCTGGACACCCAGCTCCTATGAGCAGTACTTC
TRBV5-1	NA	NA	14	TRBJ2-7	CASCVGPDSYELYF	TGCGCCAGCTGTGTGGGACCCGACTCCTACGAGCTGTACTTC
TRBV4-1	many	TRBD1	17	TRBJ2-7	CASSQPPGTGGSYEQYF	TGCGCCAGCAGCCAACCCCCCGGGACAGGGGGCTCCTACGAGCAGTACTTC
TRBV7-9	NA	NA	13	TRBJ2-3	CASNLGVADTQYF	TGTGCCAGCAATTTAGGAGTAGCGGATACGCAGTATTTT
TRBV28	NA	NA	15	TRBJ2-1	CACSSREFAYNEQFF	TGTGCCTGCAGTTCCCGGGAATTCGCCTACAATGAGCAGTTCTTC
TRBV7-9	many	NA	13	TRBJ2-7	CASSSRLDSEQYF	TGTGCCAGCAGCTCCCGTCTGGATTCCGAGCAGTACTTC
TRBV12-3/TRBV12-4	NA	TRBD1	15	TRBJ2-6	CDSSPQGAGANVLTF	TGTGACAGCAGCCCCCAGGGGGCTGGGGCCAATGTCCTGACTTTC
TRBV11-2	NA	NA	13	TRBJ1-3	CPSTQGTGNTIYF	TGTCCCTCAACCCAGGGAACTGGAAACACCATATATTTT
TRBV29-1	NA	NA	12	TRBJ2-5	CNVAGVGETQYF	TGCAACGTTGCCGGGGTGGGAGAGACCCAGTACTTC
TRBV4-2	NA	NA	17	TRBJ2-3	CASSQEGAQENTDTQYF	TGTGCCAGCAGCCAAGAGGGAGCGCAAGAAAACACAGATACGCAGTATTTT
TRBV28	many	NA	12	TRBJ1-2	CASSWVQSGYTF	TGTGCCAGCAGCTGGGTGCAAAGTGGCTACACCTTC
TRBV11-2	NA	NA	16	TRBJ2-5	CSSRSRDSAHQETQYF	TGTAGCAGTAGATCCCGGGACTCGGCCCACCAAGAGACACAGTACTTC
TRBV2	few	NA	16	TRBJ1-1	CASSQKSNDRNTEAFF	TGTGCCAGCAGTCAAAAGAGTAATGACAGGAACACTGAAGCTTTCTTT
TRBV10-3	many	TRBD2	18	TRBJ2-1	CAISESSSGSSSYNEQFF	TGTGCCATCAGTGAGTCAAGTAGCGGGAGTTCCTCGTACAATGAGCAGTTCTTC
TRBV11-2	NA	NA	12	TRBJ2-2	CASSTNAGDLFF	TGTGCCAGCAGCACAAACGCTGGGGACCTGTTTTTT
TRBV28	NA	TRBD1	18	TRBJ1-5	CASSTGQGAFIDNQPQHF	TGTGCCAGCAGCACCGGACAGGGGGCGTTTATTGACAATCAGCCCCAGCATTTT
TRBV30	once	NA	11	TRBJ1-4	CAWAHNEKLFF	TGTGCCTGGGCGCATAATGAAAAACTGTTTTTT
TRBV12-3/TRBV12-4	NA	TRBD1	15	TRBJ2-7	CASSITTGPPYEQYF	TGTGCCAGCAGTATAACGACAGGGCCTCCCTACGAGCAGTACTTC
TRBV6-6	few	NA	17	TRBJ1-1	CASSIIARNPMNTEAFF	TGTGCCAGCAGTATCATAGCGAGGAATCCCATGAACACTGAAGCTTTCTTT
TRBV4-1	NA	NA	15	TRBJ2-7	CTSSLVRDCIYEQYF	TGCACCAGCAGCTTAGTTCGGGACTGCATCTACGAGCAGTACTTC
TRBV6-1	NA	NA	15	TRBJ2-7	CASRLTIGIPYEQYF	TGTGCCAGCAGGCTGACTATCGGGATCCCCTACGAGCAGTACTTC
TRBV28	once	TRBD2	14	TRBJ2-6	CASMGGKGANVLTF	TGTGCCAGCATGGGAGGGAAGGGGGCCAACGTCCTGACTTTC
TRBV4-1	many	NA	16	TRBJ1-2	CASSQDEAGTYYGYTF	TGCGCCAGCAGCCAAGATGAGGCAGGGACTTACTATGGCTACACCTTC
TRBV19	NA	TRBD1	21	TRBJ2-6	CASSSFLYSPTGLAGANVLTF	TGTGCCAGTAGTTCCTTCCTTTATTCTCCGACAGGGTTGGCTGGGGCCAACGTCCTGACTTTC
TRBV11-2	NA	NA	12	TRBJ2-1	CASSPEYYEQFF	TGTGCTAGCAGCCCTGAGTACTATGAGCAGTTCTTC
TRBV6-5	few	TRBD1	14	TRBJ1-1	CASSFYRGASEAFF	TGTGCCAGCAGTTTCTACAGGGGGGCCTCTGAAGCGTTCTTT
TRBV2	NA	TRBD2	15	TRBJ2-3	CASSELAGGPATQYF	TGTGCCAGCAGTGAATTAGCGGGAGGGCCAGCTACGCAGTATTTT
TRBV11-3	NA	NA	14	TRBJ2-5	CASSPVTAHATQYF	TGTGCCAGCAGCCCCGTGACAGCACATGCTACCCAGTACTTC
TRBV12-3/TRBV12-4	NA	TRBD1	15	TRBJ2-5	CVSSLGDRIWEIQYF	TGTGTCAGCAGTTTAGGGGACAGGATATGGGAGATCCAGTACTTC
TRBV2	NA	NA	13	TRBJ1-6	CASSDGRDSPLHF	TGTGCCAGCAGTGATGGCAGGGACTCACCCCTCCACTTT
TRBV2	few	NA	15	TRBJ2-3	CASSDPAASTDTQYF	TGTGCCAGCAGTGACCCAGCGGCAAGCACAGATACGCAGTATTTT